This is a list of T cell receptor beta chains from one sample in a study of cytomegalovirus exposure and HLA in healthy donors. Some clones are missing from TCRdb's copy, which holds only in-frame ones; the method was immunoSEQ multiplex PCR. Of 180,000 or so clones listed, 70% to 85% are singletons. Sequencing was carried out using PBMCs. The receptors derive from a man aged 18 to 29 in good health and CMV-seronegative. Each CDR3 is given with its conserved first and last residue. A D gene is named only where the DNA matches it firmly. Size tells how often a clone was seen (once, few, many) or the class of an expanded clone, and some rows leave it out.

CDR3 DNA: TGTGCCAGCTCAGCACAGGGGGCAGCCACTGAAGCTTTCTTT; CDR3 protein: CASSAQGAATEAFF; J gene: TRBJ1-1; D gene: TRBD1; V gene: TRBV18; clone size: NA
CDR3 DNA: TGTGCCAGCAGCTTGTTCGGGACAGGGGGAAAACTGTTTTTT; CDR3 protein: CASSLFGTGGKLFF; J gene: TRBJ1-4; D gene: TRBD1; V gene: TRBV5-4; clone size: NA
CDR3 DNA: TGTGCCAGCAGGGTAACAGGGTCTGACACTGAAGCTTTCTTT; CDR3 protein: CASRVTGSDTEAFF; J gene: TRBJ1-1; D gene: NA; V gene: TRBV5-6; clone size: NA
CDR3 DNA: TGTGCCAGCAGCCTCCAAGGGGGGGTAGGGGGCACTGAAGCTTTCTTT; CDR3 protein: CASSLQGGVGGTEAFF; J gene: TRBJ1-1; D gene: NA; V gene: TRBV7-6; clone size: few
CDR3 DNA: TGCGCCAGCAGCCGGAGGGGCTTTAGCGGCAGCGATTACGAGCAGTACTTC; CDR3 protein: CASSRRGFSGSDYEQYF; J gene: TRBJ2-7; D gene: NA; V gene: TRBV5-1; clone size: NA
CDR3 DNA: TGTGCCTGGAGTGTAGGACAGGCAATCGTCACCTTC; CDR3 protein: CAWSVGQAIVTF; J gene: TRBJ1-2; D gene: TRBD1; V gene: TRBV30; clone size: NA
CDR3 DNA: TGCGCCAGCAGCCTCCATCGACAGTCCTACGAGCAGTACTTC; CDR3 protein: CASSLHRQSYEQYF; J gene: TRBJ2-7; D gene: NA; V gene: TRBV4-3; clone size: many
CDR3 DNA: TGTGCCACCGATGCGGGGACTAGCGGGGCGGGCACAGATACGCAGTATTTT; CDR3 protein: CATDAGTSGAGTDTQYF; J gene: TRBJ2-3; D gene: TRBD2; V gene: TRBV13; clone size: NA
CDR3 DNA: TGTGCCAGCAGCGTAGACCCGGGCGGGGCCTACAATGAGCAGTTCTTC; CDR3 protein: CASSVDPGGAYNEQFF; J gene: TRBJ2-1; D gene: NA; V gene: TRBV9; clone size: NA
CDR3 DNA: TGCGCCAGCAGCTTGGCCGGGTTGAGTGGCTACACCTTC; CDR3 protein: CASSLAGLSGYTF; J gene: TRBJ1-2; D gene: NA; V gene: TRBV5-1; clone size: NA
CDR3 DNA: TGTGCCATCAGTAGCTTTCAAGAGACCCAGTACTTC; CDR3 protein: CAISSFQETQYF; J gene: TRBJ2-5; D gene: NA; V gene: TRBV10-3; clone size: NA
CDR3 DNA: TGTGCCAGCAGCACGGGACTAGCGGTCTCCTACGAGCAGTACTTC; CDR3 protein: CASSTGLAVSYEQYF; J gene: TRBJ2-7; D gene: TRBD2; V gene: TRBV7-2; clone size: NA
CDR3 DNA: TGTGCCAGCAGCGGGGGACTAGCGGGGGGGAATGAGCAGTTCTTC; CDR3 protein: CASSGGLAGGNEQFF; J gene: TRBJ2-1; D gene: TRBD2; V gene: TRBV7-8; clone size: few
CDR3 DNA: TGTGCCAGCAGCTACTCGGGTGATACGCAGTATTTT; CDR3 protein: CASSYSGDTQYF; J gene: TRBJ2-3; D gene: NA; V gene: TRBV7-2; clone size: NA
CDR3 DNA: TGCGCCAGCAGTCTGACCCTAGGGGACACCATATATTTT; CDR3 protein: CASSLTLGDTIYF; J gene: TRBJ1-3; D gene: NA; V gene: TRBV4-3; clone size: NA
CDR3 DNA: TGCGCCAGCAGCCAAGAAAGGGGCCGGATGAACACTGAAGCTTTCTTT; CDR3 protein: CASSQERGRMNTEAFF; J gene: TRBJ1-1; D gene: NA; V gene: TRBV4-1; clone size: NA
CDR3 DNA: TGTGCTAGTGGTTTGGTAAGGGGCGGTACGCAGTATTTT; CDR3 protein: CASGLVRGGTQYF; J gene: TRBJ2-3; D gene: NA; V gene: TRBV12-5; clone size: NA
CDR3 DNA: TGTGCCACCAGCAGACCACGGACAGGGGTTATGTATGGCTACACCTTC; CDR3 protein: CATSRPRTGVMYGYTF; J gene: TRBJ1-2; D gene: TRBD1; V gene: TRBV15; clone size: once
CDR3 DNA: TGTGCCAGCAGCTTAAATGGACAACCTAACTATGGCTACACCTTC; CDR3 protein: CASSLNGQPNYGYTF; J gene: TRBJ1-2; D gene: NA; V gene: TRBV7-8; clone size: NA
CDR3 DNA: TGTGCCAGCAGCCAGTACCCTCGAGAGGCGGGAGCGTCCTACGAGCAGTACTTC; CDR3 protein: CASSQYPREAGASYEQYF; J gene: TRBJ2-7; D gene: TRBD2; V gene: TRBV4-2; clone size: NA
CDR3 DNA: TGCGCCAGCAGTTCCACTAGCGGGGGTCGCTACGAGCAGTACTTC; CDR3 protein: CASSSTSGGRYEQYF; J gene: TRBJ2-7; D gene: TRBD2; V gene: TRBV5-1; clone size: few
CDR3 DNA: TGTGCCAGCAGCCCACAGGGGGCGGATACGCAGTATTTT; CDR3 protein: CASSPQGADTQYF; J gene: TRBJ2-3; D gene: TRBD1; V gene: TRBV7-2; clone size: NA
CDR3 DNA: TGCGCCAGCAGCCAAGATAGGGGACTCCGCAACACCGGGGAGCTGTTTTTT; CDR3 protein: CASSQDRGLRNTGELFF; J gene: TRBJ2-2; D gene: NA; V gene: TRBV4-3; clone size: NA
CDR3 DNA: TGTGCCAGTAGTACGAAGCCCACAGGGAGACCTTCCCCCGAGCAGTACTTC; CDR3 protein: CASSTKPTGRPSPEQYF; J gene: TRBJ2-7; D gene: NA; V gene: TRBV19; clone size: NA
CDR3 DNA: TGTGCCAGCAGCAGTGGGACAGGGAATCGCAATGAGCAGTTCTTC; CDR3 protein: CASSSGTGNRNEQFF; J gene: TRBJ2-1; D gene: TRBD1; V gene: TRBV7-2; clone size: few
CDR3 DNA: TGTGCCAGCTCACTCCAAAGCGAGAGGGTGATGCTTTTCTTT; CDR3 protein: CASSLQSERVMLFF; J gene: TRBJ1-1; D gene: NA; V gene: TRBV18; clone size: NA
CDR3 DNA: TGTGCCACCAGCAGGTACGGGACACCGACCCAAGAGACCCAGTACTTC; CDR3 protein: CATSRYGTPTQETQYF; J gene: TRBJ2-5; D gene: NA; V gene: TRBV15; clone size: few